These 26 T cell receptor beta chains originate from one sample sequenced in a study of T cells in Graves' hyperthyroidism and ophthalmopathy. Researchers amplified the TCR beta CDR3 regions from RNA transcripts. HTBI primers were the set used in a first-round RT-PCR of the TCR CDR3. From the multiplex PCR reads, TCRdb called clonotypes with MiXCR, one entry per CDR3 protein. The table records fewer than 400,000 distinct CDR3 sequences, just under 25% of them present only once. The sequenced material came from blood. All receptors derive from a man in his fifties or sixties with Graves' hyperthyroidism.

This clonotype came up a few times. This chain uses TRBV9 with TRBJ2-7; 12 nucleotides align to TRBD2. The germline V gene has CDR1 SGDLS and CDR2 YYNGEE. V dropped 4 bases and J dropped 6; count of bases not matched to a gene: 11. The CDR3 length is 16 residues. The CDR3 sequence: CASSRGTSGPAVEQYF. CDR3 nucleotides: TGTGCCAGCAGCCGGGGGACTAGCGGGCCGGCGGTCGAGCAGTACTTC.

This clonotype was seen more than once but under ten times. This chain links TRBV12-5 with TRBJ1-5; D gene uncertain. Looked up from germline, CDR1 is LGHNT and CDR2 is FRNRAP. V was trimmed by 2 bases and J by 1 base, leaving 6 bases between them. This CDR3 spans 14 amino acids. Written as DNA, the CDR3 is TGTGCTAGTGGTTTGACACAAAGCAATCAGCCCCAGCATTTT. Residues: CASGLTQSNQPQHF.

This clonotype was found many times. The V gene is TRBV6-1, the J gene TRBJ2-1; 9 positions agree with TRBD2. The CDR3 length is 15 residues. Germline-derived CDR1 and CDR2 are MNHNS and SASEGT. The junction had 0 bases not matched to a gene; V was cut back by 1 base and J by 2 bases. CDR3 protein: CASSEGLAAYNEQFF. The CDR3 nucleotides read TGTGCCAGCAGTGAAGGACTAGCGGCCTACAATGAGCAGTTCTTC.

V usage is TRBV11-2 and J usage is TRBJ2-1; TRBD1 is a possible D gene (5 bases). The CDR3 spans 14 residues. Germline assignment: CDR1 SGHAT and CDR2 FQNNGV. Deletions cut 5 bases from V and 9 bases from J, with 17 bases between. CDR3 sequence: CASSTKLGVGEQFF. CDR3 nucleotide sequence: TGTGCCAGCAGCACGAAGCTAGGGGTGGGTGAGCAGTTCTTC. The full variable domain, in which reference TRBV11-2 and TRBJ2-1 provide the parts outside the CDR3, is EAGVAQSPRYKIIEKRQSVAFWCNPISGHATLYWYQQILGQGPKLLIQFQNNGVVDDSQLPKDRFSAERLKGVDSTLKIQPAKLEDSAVYLCASSTKLGVGEQFFGPGTRLTVL.

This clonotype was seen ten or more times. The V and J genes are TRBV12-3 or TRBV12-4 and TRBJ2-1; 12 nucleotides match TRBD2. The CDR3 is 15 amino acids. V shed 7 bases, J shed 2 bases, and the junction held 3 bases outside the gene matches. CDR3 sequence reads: CASTRLAGAYNEQFF. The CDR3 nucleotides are TGTGCCAGCACCAGACTAGCGGGAGCCTACAATGAGCAGTTCTTC.

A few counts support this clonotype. The CDR3 bases are TGTGCCAGCAGCCCCCACGGTCGTAGCAATCAGCCCCAGCATTTT. It encodes CASSPHGRSNQPQHF. V is TRBV12-3 or TRBV12-4 and J is TRBJ1-5; D remains unclear. V lost 6 bases and J lost 0, with 12 bases in between. The CDR3 has 15 amino acids.

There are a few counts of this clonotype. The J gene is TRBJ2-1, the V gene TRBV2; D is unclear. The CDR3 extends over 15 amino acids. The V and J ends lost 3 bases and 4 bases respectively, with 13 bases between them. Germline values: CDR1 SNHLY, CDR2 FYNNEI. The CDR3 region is CASSDSPNLYNEQFF. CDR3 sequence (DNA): TGTGCCAGCAGTGATAGCCCTAACCTTTACAATGAGCAGTTCTTC.

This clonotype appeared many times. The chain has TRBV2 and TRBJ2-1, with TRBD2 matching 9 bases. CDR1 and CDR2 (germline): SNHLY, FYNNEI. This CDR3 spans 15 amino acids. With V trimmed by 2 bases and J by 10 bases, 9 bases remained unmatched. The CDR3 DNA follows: TGTGCCAGCAGTGAATTTCAGCCGGGACTAGCAGAGCAGTTCTTC. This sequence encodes CASSEFQPGLAEQFF.

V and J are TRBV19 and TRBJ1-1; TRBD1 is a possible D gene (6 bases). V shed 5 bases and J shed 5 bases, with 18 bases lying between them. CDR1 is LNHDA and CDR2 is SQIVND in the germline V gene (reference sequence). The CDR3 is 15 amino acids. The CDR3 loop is CASSFSNRVLTEAFF. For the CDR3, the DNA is TGTGCCAGTAGTTTCTCCAACAGGGTTCTTACTGAAGCTTTCTTT.

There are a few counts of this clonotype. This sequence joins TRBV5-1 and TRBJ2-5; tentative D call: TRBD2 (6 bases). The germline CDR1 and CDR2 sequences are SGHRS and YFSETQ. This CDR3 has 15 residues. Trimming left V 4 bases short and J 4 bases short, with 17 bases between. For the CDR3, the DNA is TGCGCCAGCAGCGTTAGCGGAGACGAGGGAGAGACCCAGTACTTC. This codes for CASSVSGDEGETQYF. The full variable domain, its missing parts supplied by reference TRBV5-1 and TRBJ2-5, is KAGVTQTPRYLIKTRGQQVTLSCSPISGHRSVSWYQQTPGQGLQFLFEYFSETQRNKGNFPGRFSGRQFSNSRSEMNVSTLELGDSALYLCASSVSGDEGETQYFGPGTRLLVL.

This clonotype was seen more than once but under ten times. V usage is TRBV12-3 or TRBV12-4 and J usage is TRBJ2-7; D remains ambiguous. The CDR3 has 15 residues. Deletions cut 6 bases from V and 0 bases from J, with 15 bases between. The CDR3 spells CASSSGPGYSYEQYF. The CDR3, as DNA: TGTGCCAGCAGCTCCGGGCCCGGTTACTCCTACGAGCAGTACTTC.

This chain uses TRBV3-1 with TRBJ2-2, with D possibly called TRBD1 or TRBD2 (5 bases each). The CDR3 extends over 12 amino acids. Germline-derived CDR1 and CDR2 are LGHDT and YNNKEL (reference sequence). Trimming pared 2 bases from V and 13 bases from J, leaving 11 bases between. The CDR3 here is CASSQQQDLLFF. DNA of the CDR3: TGTGCCAGCAGCCAACAACAGGACTTGCTGTTTTTT.

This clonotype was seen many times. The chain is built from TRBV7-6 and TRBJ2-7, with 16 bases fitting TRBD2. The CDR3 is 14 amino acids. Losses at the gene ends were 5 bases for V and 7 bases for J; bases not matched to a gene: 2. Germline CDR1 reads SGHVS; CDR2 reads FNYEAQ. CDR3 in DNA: TGTGCCAGCAGCCCGGGACTAGCGGGAGGGGAGCAGTACTTC. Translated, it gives CASSPGLAGGEQYF.

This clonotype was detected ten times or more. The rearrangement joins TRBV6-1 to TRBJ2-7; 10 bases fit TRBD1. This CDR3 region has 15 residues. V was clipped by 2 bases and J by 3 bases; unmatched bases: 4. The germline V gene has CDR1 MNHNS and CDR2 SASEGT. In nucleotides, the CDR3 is TGTGCCAGCAGTGAAAACCGGGACAGGGGCTACGAGCAGTACTTC. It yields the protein CASSENRDRGYEQYF.

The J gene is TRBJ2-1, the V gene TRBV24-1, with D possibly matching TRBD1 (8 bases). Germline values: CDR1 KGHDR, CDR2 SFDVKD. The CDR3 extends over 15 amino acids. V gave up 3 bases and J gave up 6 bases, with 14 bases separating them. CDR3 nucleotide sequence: TGTGCCACCAGTGATCCGGACAGGGAGGGCAATGAGCAGTTCTTC. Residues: CATSDPDREGNEQFF.

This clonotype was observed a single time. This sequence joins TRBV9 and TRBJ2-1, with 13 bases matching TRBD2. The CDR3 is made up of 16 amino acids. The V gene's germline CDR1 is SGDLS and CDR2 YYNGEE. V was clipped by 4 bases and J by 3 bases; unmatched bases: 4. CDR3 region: CASSLRLAGGYNEQFF. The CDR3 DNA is TGTGCCAGCAGCTTACGACTAGCGGGGGGCTACAATGAGCAGTTCTTC.

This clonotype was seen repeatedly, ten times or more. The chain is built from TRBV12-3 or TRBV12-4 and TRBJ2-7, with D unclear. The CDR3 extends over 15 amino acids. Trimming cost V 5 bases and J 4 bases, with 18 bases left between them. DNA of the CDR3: TGTGCCAGCAGTCACCTAAGGGCACTGGGGTACGAGCAGTACTTC. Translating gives CASSHLRALGYEQYF.

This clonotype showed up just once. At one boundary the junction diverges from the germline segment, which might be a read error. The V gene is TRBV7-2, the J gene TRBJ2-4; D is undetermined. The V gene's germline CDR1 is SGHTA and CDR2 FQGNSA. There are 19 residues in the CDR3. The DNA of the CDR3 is TGTGCCAACAGCTTAGAAGGTCCCCCGGTTTTGTGGGCCAAAAACATTCAGTACTTC. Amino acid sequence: CANSLEGPPVLWAKNIQYF.

The CDR3 bases are TGTGCCAGCAGCTTATTCGTGTTCGATGGCTACACCTTC. It encodes CASSLFVFDGYTF. The chain recombines TRBV7-6 with TRBJ1-2; D remains ambiguous. Germline V gene sequence: CDR1 SGHVS, CDR2 FNYEAQ. The CDR3 spans 13 residues. V was trimmed by 2 bases and J by 6 bases, leaving 10 bases between them.

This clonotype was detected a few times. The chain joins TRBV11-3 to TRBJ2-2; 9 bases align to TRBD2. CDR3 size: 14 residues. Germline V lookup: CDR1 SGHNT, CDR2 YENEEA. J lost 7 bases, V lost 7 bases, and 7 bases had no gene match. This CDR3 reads CASTVAGAGGELFF. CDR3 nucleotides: TGTGCCAGCACCGTAGCGGGAGCGGGCGGGGAGCTGTTTTTT.

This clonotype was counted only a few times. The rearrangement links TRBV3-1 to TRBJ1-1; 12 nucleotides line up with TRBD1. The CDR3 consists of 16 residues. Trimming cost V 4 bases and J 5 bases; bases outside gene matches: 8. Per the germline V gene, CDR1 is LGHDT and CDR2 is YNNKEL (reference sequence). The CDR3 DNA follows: TGTGCCAGCAGCCTGCTACCGGGACAGGGGGCAACTGAAGCTTTCTTT. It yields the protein CASSLLPGQGATEAFF. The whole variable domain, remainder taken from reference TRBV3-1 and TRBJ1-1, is DTAVSQTPKYLVTQMGNDKSIKCEQNLGHDTMYWYKQDSKKFLKIMFSYNNKELIINETVPNRFSPKSPDKAHLNLHINSLELGDSAVYFCASSLLPGQGATEAFFGQGTRLTVV.

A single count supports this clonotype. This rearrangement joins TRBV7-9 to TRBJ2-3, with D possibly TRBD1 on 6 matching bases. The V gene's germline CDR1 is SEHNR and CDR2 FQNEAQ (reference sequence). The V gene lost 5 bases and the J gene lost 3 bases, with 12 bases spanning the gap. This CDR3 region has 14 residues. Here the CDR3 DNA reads TGTGCCAGCAGCCCCCCAACAGGGACAGATACGCAGTATTTT. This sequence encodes CASSPPTGTDTQYF.

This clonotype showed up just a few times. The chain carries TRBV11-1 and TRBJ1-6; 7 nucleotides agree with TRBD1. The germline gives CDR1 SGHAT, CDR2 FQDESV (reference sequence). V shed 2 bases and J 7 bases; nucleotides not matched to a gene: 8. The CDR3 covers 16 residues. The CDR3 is CASSLRGRSLNSPLHF. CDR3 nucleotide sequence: TGTGCCAGCAGCTTAAGGGGGCGATCCCTGAATTCACCCCTCCACTTT. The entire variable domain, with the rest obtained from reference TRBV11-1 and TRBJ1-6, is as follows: EAEVAQSPRYKITEKSQAVAFWCDPISGHATLYWYRQILGQGPELLVQFQDESVVDDSQLPKDRFSAERLKGVDSTLKIQPAELGDSAMYLCASSLRGRSLNSPLHFGNGTRLTVT.

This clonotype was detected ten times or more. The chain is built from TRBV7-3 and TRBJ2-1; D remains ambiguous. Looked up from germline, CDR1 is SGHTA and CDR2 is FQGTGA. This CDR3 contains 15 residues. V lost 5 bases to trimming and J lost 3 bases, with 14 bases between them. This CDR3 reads CASSPSMGDYNEQFF. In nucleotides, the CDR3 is TGTGCCAGCAGCCCAAGCATGGGCGACTACAATGAGCAGTTCTTC.

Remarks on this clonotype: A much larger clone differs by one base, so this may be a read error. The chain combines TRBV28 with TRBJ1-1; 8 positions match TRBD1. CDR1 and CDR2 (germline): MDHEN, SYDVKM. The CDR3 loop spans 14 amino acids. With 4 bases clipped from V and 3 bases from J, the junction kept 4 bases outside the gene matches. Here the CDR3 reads CASSSVQGDTEAFF. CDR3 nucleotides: TGTGCCAGCAGTTCTGTACAGGGGGACACTGAAGCTTTCTTT. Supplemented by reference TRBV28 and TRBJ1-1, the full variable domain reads DVKVTQSSRYLVKRTGEKVFLECVQDMDHENMFWYRQDPGLGLRLIYFSYDVKMKEKGDIPEGYSVSREKKERFSLILESASTNQTSMYLCASSSVQGDTEAFFGQGTRLTVV.

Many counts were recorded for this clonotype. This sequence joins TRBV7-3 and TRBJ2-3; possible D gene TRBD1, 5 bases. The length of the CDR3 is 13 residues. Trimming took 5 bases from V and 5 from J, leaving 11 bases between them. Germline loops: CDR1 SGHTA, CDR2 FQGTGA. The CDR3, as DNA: TGTGCCAGCAGCACTTCAGGGATAGATACGCAGTATTTT. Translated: CASSTSGIDTQYF.